The 2 T cell receptor beta chains below come from one sample, sequenced in a study of T cell responses to AZD1222 COVID-19 vaccine. Measured with immunoSEQ multiplex PCR; TCRdb has only the in-frame clones, and not every one. Among 140,000 or so clones listed, about 89% were seen once. The sample in question was peripheral blood, obtained on day 0 of AZD1222 vaccination. The receptors come from an adult in good health.

The chain couples TRBV7-9 to TRBJ1-1; D gene unclear. V shed 8 bases and J shed 1 base, with 11 bases lying between them. This CDR3 comprises 13 residues. Per germline, CDR1 SEHNR and CDR2 FQNEAQ (reference sequence). The CDR3 loop is CASQNSPNTEAFF. Here the CDR3 DNA reads TGTGCCAGCCAAAACTCCCCGAACACTGAAGCTTTCTTT.

V gene TRBV25-1 combines with J gene TRBJ2-1, with D possibly matching TRBD2 (6 bases). This CDR3 contains 17 residues. The ends were cut back, 2 bases at V and 6 bases at J, with 20 bases in the middle. CDR1 is MGHDK and CDR2 is SYGVNS in the germline V gene. The CDR3 region has the DNA TGTGCCAGCAGTGAAAAAAGTCTACTAGCCCTGGGCAATGAGCAGTTCTTC. It codes for CASSEKSLLALGNEQFF.